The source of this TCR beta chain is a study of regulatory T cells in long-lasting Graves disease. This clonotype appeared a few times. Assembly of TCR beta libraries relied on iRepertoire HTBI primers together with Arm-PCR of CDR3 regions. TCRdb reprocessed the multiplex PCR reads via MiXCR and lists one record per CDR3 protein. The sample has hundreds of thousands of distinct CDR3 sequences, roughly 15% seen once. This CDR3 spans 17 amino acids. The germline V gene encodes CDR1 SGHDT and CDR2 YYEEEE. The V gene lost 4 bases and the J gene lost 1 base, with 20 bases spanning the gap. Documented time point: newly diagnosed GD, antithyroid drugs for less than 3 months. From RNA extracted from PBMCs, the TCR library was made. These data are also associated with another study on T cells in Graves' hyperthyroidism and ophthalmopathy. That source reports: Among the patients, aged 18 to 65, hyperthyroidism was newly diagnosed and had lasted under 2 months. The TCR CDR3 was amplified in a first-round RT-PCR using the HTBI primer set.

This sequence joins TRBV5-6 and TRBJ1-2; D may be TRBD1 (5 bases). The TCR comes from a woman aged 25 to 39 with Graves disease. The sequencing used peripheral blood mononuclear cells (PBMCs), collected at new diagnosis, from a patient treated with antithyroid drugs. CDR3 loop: CASSPALAQGNNYGYTF. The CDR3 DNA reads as TGTGCCAGCAGCCCGGCCCTGGCGCAGGGAAATAACTATGGCTACACCTTC.